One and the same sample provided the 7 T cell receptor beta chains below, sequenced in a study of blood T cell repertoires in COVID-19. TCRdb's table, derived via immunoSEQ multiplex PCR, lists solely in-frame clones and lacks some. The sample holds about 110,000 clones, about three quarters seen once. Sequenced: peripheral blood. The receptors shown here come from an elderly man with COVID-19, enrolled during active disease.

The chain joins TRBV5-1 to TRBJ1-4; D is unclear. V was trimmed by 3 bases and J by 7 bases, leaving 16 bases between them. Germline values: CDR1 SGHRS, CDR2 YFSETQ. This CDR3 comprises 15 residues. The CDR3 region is CASSYSGSGGEKLFF. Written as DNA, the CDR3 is TGCGCCAGCAGCTACTCTGGGTCCGGCGGTGAAAAACTGTTTTTT.

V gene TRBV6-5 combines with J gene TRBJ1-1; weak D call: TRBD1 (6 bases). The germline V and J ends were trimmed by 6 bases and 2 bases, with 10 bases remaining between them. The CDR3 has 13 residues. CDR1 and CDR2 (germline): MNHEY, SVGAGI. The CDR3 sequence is CASSGQSNTEAFF. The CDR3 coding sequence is TGTGCCAGCAGCGGACAGAGTAACACTGAAGCTTTCTTT.

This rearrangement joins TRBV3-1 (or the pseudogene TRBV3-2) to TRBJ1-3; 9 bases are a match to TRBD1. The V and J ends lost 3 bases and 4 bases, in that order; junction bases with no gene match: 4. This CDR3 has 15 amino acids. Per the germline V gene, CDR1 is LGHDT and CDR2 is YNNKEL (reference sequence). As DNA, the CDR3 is TGTGCCAGCAGCCAGGACAGGGGCCAAGGAAACACCATATATTTT. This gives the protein CASSQDRGQGNTIYF.

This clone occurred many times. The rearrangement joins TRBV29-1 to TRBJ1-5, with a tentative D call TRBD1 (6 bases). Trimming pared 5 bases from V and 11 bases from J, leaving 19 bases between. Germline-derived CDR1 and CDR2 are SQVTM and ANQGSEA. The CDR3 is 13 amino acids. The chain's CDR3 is CSVSGTTDGSQHF. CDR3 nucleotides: TGCAGCGTTTCCGGGACAACAGATGGTTCCCAGCATTTT.

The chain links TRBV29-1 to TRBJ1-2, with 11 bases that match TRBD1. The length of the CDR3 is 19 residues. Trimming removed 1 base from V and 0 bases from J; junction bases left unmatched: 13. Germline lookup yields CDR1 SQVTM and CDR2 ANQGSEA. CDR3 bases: TGCAGCGTTGAAGGCCCCGGACAGGGGGCCCGCGAGACTAACTATGGCTACACCTTC. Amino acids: CSVEGPGQGARETNYGYTF.

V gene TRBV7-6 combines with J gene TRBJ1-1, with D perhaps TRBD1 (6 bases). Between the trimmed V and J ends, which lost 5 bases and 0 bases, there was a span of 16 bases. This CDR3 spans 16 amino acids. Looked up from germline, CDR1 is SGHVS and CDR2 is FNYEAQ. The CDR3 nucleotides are TGTGCCAGCAGCAAGAGGGGGGGCAGCATGAACACTGAAGCTTTCTTT. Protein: CASSKRGGSMNTEAFF.

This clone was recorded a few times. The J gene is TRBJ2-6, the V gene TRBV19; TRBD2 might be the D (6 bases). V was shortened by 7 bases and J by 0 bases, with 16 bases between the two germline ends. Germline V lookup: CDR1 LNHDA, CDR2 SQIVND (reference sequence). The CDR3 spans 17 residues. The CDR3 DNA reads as TGTGCCAGTAAACCGGGGGACCCCCACTCTGGGGCCAACGTCCTGACTTTC. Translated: CASKPGDPHSGANVLTF. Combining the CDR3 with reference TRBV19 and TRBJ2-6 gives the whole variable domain DGGITQSPKYLFRKEGQNVTLSCEQNLNHDAMYWYRQDPGQGLRLIYYSQIVNDFQKGDIAEGYSVSREKKESFPLTVTSAQKNPTAFYLCASKPGDPHSGANVLTFGAGSRLTVL.